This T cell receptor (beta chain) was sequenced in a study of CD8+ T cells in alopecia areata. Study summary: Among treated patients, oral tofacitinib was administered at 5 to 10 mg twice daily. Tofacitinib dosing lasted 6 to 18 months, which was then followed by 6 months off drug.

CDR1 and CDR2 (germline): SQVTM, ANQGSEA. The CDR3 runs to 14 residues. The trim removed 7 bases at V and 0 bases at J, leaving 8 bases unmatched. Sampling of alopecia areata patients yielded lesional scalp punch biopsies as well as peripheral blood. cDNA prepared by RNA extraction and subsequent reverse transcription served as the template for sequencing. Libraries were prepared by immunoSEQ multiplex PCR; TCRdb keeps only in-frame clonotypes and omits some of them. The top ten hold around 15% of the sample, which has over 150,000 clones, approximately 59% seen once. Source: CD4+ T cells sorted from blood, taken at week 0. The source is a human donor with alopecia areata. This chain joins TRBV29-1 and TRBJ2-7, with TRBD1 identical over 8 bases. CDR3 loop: CSATGQDSSYEQYF. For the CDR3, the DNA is TGCAGCGCCACGGGACAGGATAGCTCCTACGAGCAGTACTTC.